This entry lists 12 T cell receptor beta chains sequenced from one sample in a study of T cells in Graves' hyperthyroidism and ophthalmopathy. Regions amplified from RNA transcripts were the TCR beta CDR3 regions. The study used the HTBI primer set for a first-round RT-PCR of the TCR CDR3. MiXCR, applied by TCRdb to the multiplex PCR reads, yields one record per CDR3 protein. The repertoire holds hundreds of thousands of distinct CDR3 sequences, over 40% seen once, with less than 9.5% in the top ten. Input material: peripheral blood or thyroid tissue (not recorded which). Receptors originate from an adult man with Graves' disease, either hyperthyroidism or ophthalmopathy (not recorded which).

The rearrangement links TRBV2 to TRBJ1-2, with TRBD1 as a possible D gene (5 bases). The CDR3 covers 14 residues. The germline V gene encodes CDR1 SNHLY and CDR2 FYNNEI. V lost 7 bases, J lost 8 bases, and 20 bases lay in between. In DNA form, the CDR3 reads TGTGCCAGCACTCCAGAACCCGGAAGGGACGGCTACACCTTC. Translation: CASTPEPGRDGYTF.

This clonotype has a handful of counts. V and J are TRBV7-3 and TRBJ2-7; possible D gene TRBD1, 6 bases. CDR1 is SGHTA, CDR2 FQGTGA, per germline. The V and J ends lost 3 bases and 5 bases respectively, with 17 bases between them. The CDR3 sequence is 15 residues long. CDR3 bases: TGTGCCAGCAGCTTTACAGGGAGTGTCCGGGACGAGCAGTACTTC. Residues: CASSFTGSVRDEQYF.

This chain links TRBV29-1 with TRBJ2-5; TRBD1 matches at 9 bases. This CDR3 region has 10 residues. CDR1 and CDR2 from the germline V gene are SQVTM and ANQGSEA. With 4 bases clipped from V and 13 bases from J, the junction kept 4 bases outside the gene matches. CDR3 sequence reads: CSVAGGQGYF. For the CDR3, the DNA is TGCAGCGTTGCGGGGGGACAGGGGTACTTC.

The V and J genes are TRBV7-8 and TRBJ1-5; D not certain. Trimming pared 6 bases from V and 0 bases from J, leaving 9 bases between. Germline loops: CDR1 SGHVS, CDR2 FQNEAQ. CDR3 length: 14 residues. In DNA form, the CDR3 reads TGTGCCAGCAGTCCTATGATTAGCAATCAGCCCCAGCATTTT. It is translated as CASSPMISNQPQHF.

At least ten counts were recorded for this clonotype. The chain combines TRBV10-2 with TRBJ1-4; D gene uncertain. V was shortened by 3 bases and J by 11 bases, with 19 bases between the two germline ends. CDR3 length: 15 residues. Germline values: CDR1 WSHSY, CDR2 SAAADI. CDR3 loop: CASSDRRRAAGKLFF. Written as DNA, the CDR3 is TGCGCCAGCAGTGACCGGCGGAGGGCTGCCGGGAAACTGTTTTTT.

A single count supports this clonotype. The germline gene is not matched at one end of the junction; a read error may be the cause. The chain carries TRBV19 and TRBJ1-5; a weak D match, TRBD1 (5 bases). CDR1 and CDR2 (germline): LNHDA, SQIVND (reference sequence). This CDR3 region has 15 residues. DNA for the CDR3: TGTGCCAGTAGTATCGCCCGGTGGGGCAATCAGCTCCAGCATTTT. It translates to CASSIARWGNQLQHF.

This clonotype was recorded many times. This sequence joins TRBV7-2 and TRBJ1-5; 9 bases fit TRBD1. CDR3 size: 15 residues. CDR1 SGHTA and CDR2 FQGNSA come from the germline V gene. V trimming: 5 bases; J trimming: 6 bases; junction bases outside the gene matches: 8. The CDR3 is CASSHGTGPTQPQHF. The CDR3 DNA sequence: TGTGCCAGCAGCCACGGGACAGGGCCGACTCAGCCCCAGCATTTT.

This clonotype occurred once. This chain joins TRBV7-3 and TRBJ1-4; 7 bases align to TRBD1. Germline CDR1 SGHTA, CDR2 FQGTGA. The CDR3 is made up of 16 amino acids. With V trimmed by 2 bases and J by 6 bases, 9 bases remained unmatched. The CDR3 region is CASSLWLTGLDEKLFF. CDR3 in DNA: TGTGCCAGCAGCTTATGGTTGACAGGGCTTGATGAAAAACTGTTTTTT. The variable domain in full, completed from reference TRBV7-3 and TRBJ1-4, reads GAGVSQTPSNKVTEKGKYVELRCDPISGHTALYWYRQSLGQGPEFLIYFQGTGAADDSGLPNDRFFAVRPEGSVSTLKIQRTERGDSAVYLCASSLWLTGLDEKLFFGSGTQLSVL.

On this clonotype itself: Since a much larger clone is just one base distant, this may be a read error. This rearrangement joins TRBV15 to TRBJ2-5; TRBD2 agrees at 13 bases. From germline, CDR1 is LNHNV and CDR2 YYDKDF (reference sequence). The CDR3 sequence is 15 residues long. CDR3 coding DNA: TGTGCCGCCAGCCAGAGGACTAGCGGGGGAGAGACCCAGTACTTC. Translating it yields CAASQRTSGGETQYF.

This clonotype appeared a few times. The genes are TRBV12-3 or TRBV12-4 and TRBJ2-2; weak D call: TRBD1 (6 bases). The CDR3 covers 14 residues. V lost 5 bases and J lost 4, with 11 bases in between. The CDR3 spells CASSVGDITGELFF. The CDR3 bases are TGTGCCAGCAGTGTGGGGGACATCACCGGGGAGCTGTTTTTT.

This clonotype was picked up one time. One junction end does not reproduce the germline sequence, and a read error may be involved. V is TRBV6-5 and J is TRBJ2-2, with a possible D match to TRBD2 (5 bases). CDR3 length: 14 residues. Germline assignment: CDR1 MNHEY and CDR2 SVGAGI. For the CDR3, the DNA is TGCGCCAGCAGTTTGCTGGGCCTCGACGGGGAGCTGTCTTTT. This encodes CASSLLGLDGELSF.

At least ten counts were recorded for this clonotype. The chain has TRBV24-1 and TRBJ1-2, with D uncertain. V dropped 4 bases and J dropped 3 bases, with 20 bases sitting between them. CDR3 length: 17 residues. The germline V gene has CDR1 KGHDR and CDR2 SFDVKD. The CDR3 DNA is TGTGCCACCAGTGACAAGGACGGCCGTATGAGTGACTATGGCTACACCTTC. This codes for CATSDKDGRMSDYGYTF.